These 9 T cell receptor beta chains originate from one sample sequenced in a study of T cell repertoires in cytomegalovirus infection. For these TCRs, the target antigens are not known. TCRdb called the reads again in MiXCR, with one record for every CDR3 protein. The sample gives under 500,000 distinct CDR3 sequences, approximately 42% of which show up once; about two fifths is in the top ten. The sample was cultured PBMCs, taken from culture after CMV antigen stimulation. Receptors originate from a human donor in good health (CMV status not recorded). Some clones in this sample may be carry-over from other donors' samples.

Only a few counts were recorded for this clonotype. The CDR3 loop is CASSMNTEAFF. CDR3 nucleotides: TGTGCCAGCAGCATGAACACTGAAGCTTTCTTT. The genes are TRBV7-6 and TRBJ1-1; D remains unclear. Trimming took off 5 bases at V and 0 bases at J, with 1 base between the two ends. From germline, CDR1 is SGHVS and CDR2 FNYEAQ. This CDR3 region has 11 residues.

In this sample, this clonotype turned up a few times. The V and J genes are TRBV14 and TRBJ2-7; 11 nucleotides align to TRBD2. The germline V gene has CDR1 SGHDN and CDR2 FVKESK. V lost 3 bases to trimming and J lost 1 base; unmatched junction nucleotides: 5. The CDR3 totals 16 residues. In nucleotides, the CDR3 is TGTGCCAGCAGCCACCGCACTAGCGGGAGATCCTACGAGCAGTACTTC. Translated, it gives CASSHRTSGRSYEQYF.

The rearrangement joins TRBV5-1 to TRBJ2-7, with D possibly called TRBD1 or TRBD2 (5 bases each). Germline values: CDR1 SGHRS, CDR2 YFSETQ. The CDR3 extends over 13 amino acids. V lost 4 bases and J 2 bases, leaving 10 bases between the germline ends. The CDR3 DNA sequence: TGCGCCAGCAGCGGGGACCCACCCTACGAGCAGTACTTC. Its translation: CASSGDPPYEQYF.

This clonotype was counted between two and nine times. This sequence joins TRBV20-1 and TRBJ2-3, with D possibly TRBD2 on 6 matching bases. V lost 0 bases to trimming and J lost 0 bases, with 10 bases between them. The CDR3 consists of 15 residues. Germline loops: CDR1 DFQATT, CDR2 SNEGSKA (reference sequence). The CDR3 DNA reads TGCAGTGCTAGAGATCTTAGCGGAAGCACAGATACGCAGTATTTT. This codes for CSARDLSGSTDTQYF.

The table lists this clonotype with a few counts. This chain connects TRBV7-4 to TRBJ2-3, with D unclear. Trimming removed 1 base from V and 4 bases from J, with 12 bases in between. CDR3 length equals 15 residues. CDR1 is SGHVT and CDR2 is SQSDAQ in the germline V gene. CDR3 amino acids: CASSLDSPVADTQYF. CDR3 nucleotides: TGTGCCAGCAGCTTAGATTCCCCAGTCGCAGATACGCAGTATTTT.

This clonotype has more than one count but fewer than ten. This rearrangement joins TRBV2 to TRBJ2-3; 8 positions agree with TRBD2. The V gene end was trimmed by 6 bases and the J gene end by 8 bases; junction bases not matched to a gene: 4. The CDR3 loop spans 12 amino acids. Germline V gene lookup returns CDR1 SNHLY and CDR2 FYNNEI. CDR3 residues: CASRRGAGTQYF. CDR3 bases: TGTGCCAGCAGGCGGGGGGCAGGTACGCAGTATTTT.

Written as DNA, the CDR3 is TGTGCCAGCAGCTTAAGGGGTACGGCTAGCGGATACAATGAGCAGTTCTTC. Amino acids: CASSLRGTASGYNEQFF. J is TRBJ2-1 and V is TRBV7-2; 7 bases align to TRBD2. This CDR3 is built from 17 residues. Germline lookup yields CDR1 SGHTA and CDR2 FQGNSA. V shed 2 bases and J 4 bases; nucleotides not matched to a gene: 11.

The V gene is TRBV18, the J gene TRBJ2-5; D gene ambiguous. V shed 6 bases and J shed 3 bases, with 8 bases lying between them. This CDR3 has 12 amino acids. Germline values: CDR1 KGHSH, CDR2 LQKENI. In DNA, the CDR3 is TGTGCCAGCTCCAATACAGAAGAGACCCAGTACTTC. Translating it yields CASSNTEETQYF.

A note on this clonotype: Germline is not matched at one junction end, which may reflect a read error. The V call is TRBV12-3 or TRBV12-4, the J call TRBJ2-1, with a weak D call TRBD2 (5 bases). This CDR3 spans 11 amino acids. The CDR3 protein is CASSLAGERFF. The CDR3 nucleotides read TGTGCCAGCAGTTTAGCTGGGGAGCGGTTCTTC.